The source of this TCR beta chain is a study of blood T cells in healthy people across ages. This clonotype was seen only once. Through a sample-barcoded 5' primer and a J-beta primer mix, a second PCR was run for roughly 7 to 11 cycles. With 12 random nucleotides, a template-switch adaptor tagged each individual cDNA molecule. TCRdb re-called the 5' RACE reads through MiXCR, storing one row per CDR3 protein. The sample carries around 1,500,000 distinct CDR3 sequences, 42% recorded once. The CDR3 is 13 amino acids. CDR1 is SNHLY, CDR2 FYNNEI, per germline. Trimming took 0 bases from V and 7 from J, leaving 9 bases between them.

Sequencing was carried out using blood. The chain is built from TRBV2 and TRBJ2-5; perhaps TRBD1 as D (5 bases). The receptor was derived from a young woman in good health. CDR3 DNA sequence: TGTGCCAGCAGTGAAGCGGTGCAGGGGACCCAGTACTTC. It is translated as CASSEAVQGTQYF.